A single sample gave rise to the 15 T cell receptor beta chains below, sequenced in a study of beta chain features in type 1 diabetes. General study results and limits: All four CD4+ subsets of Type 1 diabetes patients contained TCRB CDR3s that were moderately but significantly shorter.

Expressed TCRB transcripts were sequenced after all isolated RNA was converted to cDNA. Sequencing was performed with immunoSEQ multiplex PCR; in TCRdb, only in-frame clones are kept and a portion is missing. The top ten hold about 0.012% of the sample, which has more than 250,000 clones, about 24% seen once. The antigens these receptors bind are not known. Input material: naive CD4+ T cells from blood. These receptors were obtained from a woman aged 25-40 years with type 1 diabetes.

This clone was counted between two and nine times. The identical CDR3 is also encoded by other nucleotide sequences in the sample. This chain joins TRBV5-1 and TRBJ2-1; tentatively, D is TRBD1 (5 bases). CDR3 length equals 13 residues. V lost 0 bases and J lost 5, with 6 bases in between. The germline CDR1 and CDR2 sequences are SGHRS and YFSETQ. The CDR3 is CASSLGGDNEQFF. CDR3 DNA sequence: TGCGCCAGCAGCTTGGGGGGCGACAATGAGCAGTTCTTC.

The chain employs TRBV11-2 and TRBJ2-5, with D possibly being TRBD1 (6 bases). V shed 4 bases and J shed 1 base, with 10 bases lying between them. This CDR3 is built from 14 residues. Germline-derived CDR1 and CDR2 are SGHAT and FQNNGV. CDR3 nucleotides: TGTGCCAGCAGCTCGGGACACCTCCAAGAGACCCAGTACTTC. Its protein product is CASSSGHLQETQYF.

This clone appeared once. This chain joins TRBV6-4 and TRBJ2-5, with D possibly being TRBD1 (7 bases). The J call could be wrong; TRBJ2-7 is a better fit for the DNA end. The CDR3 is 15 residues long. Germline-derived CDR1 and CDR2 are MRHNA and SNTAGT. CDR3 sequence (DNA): TGTGCCAGCCCAGCCGCCAGGGGGGAGACCTACGAGCAGTACTTC. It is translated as CASPAARGETYEQYF.

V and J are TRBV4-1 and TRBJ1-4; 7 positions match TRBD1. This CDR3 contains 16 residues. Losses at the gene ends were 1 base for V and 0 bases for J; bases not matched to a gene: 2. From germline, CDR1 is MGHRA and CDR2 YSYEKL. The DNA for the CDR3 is TGCGCCAGCAGCCAAGGACAGGGACCAACTAATGAAAAACTGTTTTTT. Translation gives CASSQGQGPTNEKLFF.

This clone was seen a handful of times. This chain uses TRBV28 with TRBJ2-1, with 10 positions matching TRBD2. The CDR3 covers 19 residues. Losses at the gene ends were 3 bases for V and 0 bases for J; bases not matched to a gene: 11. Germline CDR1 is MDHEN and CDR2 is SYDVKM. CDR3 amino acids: CASSFPGLAGVGSYNEQFF. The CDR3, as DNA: TGTGCCAGCAGTTTCCCCGGGCTAGCGGGAGTCGGCTCCTACAATGAGCAGTTCTTC.

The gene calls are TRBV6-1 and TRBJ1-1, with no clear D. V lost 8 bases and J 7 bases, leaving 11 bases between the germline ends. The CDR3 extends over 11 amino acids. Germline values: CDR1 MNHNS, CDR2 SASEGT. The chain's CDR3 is CASQILYEAFF. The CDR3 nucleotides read TGTGCCAGCCAGATTCTTTATGAAGCTTTCTTT.

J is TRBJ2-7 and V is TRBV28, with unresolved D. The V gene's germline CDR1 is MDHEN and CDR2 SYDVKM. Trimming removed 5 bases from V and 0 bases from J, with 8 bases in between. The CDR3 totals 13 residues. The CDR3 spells CASSDIFSYEQYF. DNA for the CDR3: TGTGCCAGCAGTGACATATTCTCCTACGAGCAGTACTTC.

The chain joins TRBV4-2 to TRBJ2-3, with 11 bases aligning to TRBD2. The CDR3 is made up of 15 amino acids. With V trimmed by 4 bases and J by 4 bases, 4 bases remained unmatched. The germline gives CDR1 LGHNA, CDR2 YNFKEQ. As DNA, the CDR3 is TGTGCCAGCAGCCTTAGCGGGAGGGAAGCAGATACGCAGTATTTT. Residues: CASSLSGREADTQYF.

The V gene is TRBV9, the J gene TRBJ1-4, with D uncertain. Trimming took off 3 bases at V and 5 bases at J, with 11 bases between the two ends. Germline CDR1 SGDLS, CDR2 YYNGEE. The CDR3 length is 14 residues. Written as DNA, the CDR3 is TGTGCCAGCAGCGCCGCTGATCGGAATGAAAAACTGTTTTTT. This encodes CASSAADRNEKLFF.

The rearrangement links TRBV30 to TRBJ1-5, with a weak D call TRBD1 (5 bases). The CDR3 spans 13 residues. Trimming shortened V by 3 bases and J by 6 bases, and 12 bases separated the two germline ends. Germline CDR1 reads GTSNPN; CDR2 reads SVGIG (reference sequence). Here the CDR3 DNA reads TGTGCCTGGAGCGGGACTTCTTCTCAGCCCCAGCATTTT. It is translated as CAWSGTSSQPQHF.

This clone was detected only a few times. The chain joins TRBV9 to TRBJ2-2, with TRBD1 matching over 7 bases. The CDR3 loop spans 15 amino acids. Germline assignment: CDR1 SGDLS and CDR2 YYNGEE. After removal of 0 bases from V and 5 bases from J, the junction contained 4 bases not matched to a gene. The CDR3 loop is CASSVGDRETGELFF. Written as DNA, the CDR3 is TGTGCCAGCAGCGTAGGAGACAGGGAGACCGGGGAGCTGTTTTTT.

CDR3 in DNA: TGCAGCGCCACGGAGGTGGACTATGGCTACACCTTC. It codes for CSATEVDYGYTF. The rearrangement uses TRBV29-1 and TRBJ1-2; D uncertain. Germline loops: CDR1 SQVTM, CDR2 ANQGSEA. The CDR3 extends over 12 amino acids. V shed 7 bases and J shed 3 bases, with 12 bases lying between them.

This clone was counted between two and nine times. CDR3 in DNA: TGCAGCGTGGCGGGACAGGGGAATGGAAACACCATATATTTT. Its protein is CSVAGQGNGNTIYF. This chain uses TRBV29-1 with TRBJ1-3; 10 bases match TRBD1. The germline gives CDR1 SQVTM, CDR2 ANQGSEA. Unmatched junction bases numbered 5, after V lost 6 bases and J lost 3 bases. The CDR3 is 14 amino acids.

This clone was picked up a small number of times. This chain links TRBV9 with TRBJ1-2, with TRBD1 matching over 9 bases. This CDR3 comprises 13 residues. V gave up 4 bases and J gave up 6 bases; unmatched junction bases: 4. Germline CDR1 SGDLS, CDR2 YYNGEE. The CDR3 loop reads CASSSRDRDGYTF. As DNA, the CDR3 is TGTGCCAGCAGCTCCCGGGACAGGGATGGCTACACCTTC.

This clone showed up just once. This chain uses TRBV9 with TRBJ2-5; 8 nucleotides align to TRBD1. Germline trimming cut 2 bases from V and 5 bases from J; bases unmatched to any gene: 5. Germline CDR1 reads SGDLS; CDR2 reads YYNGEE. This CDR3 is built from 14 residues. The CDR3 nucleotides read TGTGCCAGCAGCGTCCAGGGGGCAAGCGAGACCCAGTACTTC. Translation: CASSVQGASETQYF. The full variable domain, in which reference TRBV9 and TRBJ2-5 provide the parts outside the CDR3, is DSGVTQTPKHLITATGQRVTLRCSPRSGDLSVYWYQQSLDQGLQFLIQYYNGEERAKGNILERFSAQQFPDLHSELNLSSLELGDSALYFCASSVQGASETQYFGPGTRLLVL.